These T cell receptor beta chains were read from a single sample in a study of T-cell reconstitution after alpha-beta-depleted transplantation in children. One entry per CDR3 protein results from TCRdb running MiXCR on the PCR reads. The sample records 250,000 to 400,000 distinct CDR3 sequences, roughly 25% being singletons. Material: PBMCs, mostly from graft donor cells, obtained 180 days after TCRalphabeta/CD19-depleted stem cell transplant. Receptors were obtained from a male patient younger than 18 who had a stem cell transplant for acute lymphoblastic leukemia, so the T cells may come from the graft donor. CDR3s include the opening cysteine and the closing phenylalanine or tryptophan. A D gene is named only where the DNA matches it firmly. Size tells how often a clone was seen (once, few, many) or the class of an expanded clone, and some rows leave it out.

j_call d_call clone_size v_call cdr3_aa cdr3_nt
TRBJ1-5 . . TRBV15 CATSRDWKISSNQPQHF TGTGCCACCAGCAGAGATTGGAAGATATCAAGCAATCAGCCCCAGCATTTT
TRBJ1-4 . . TRBV7-9 CASSFPDEKLFF TGTGCCAGCAGCTTTCCGGATGAAAAACTGTTTTTT
TRBJ1-4 TRBD1 . TRBV5-1 CASSPGTGREKLFF TGCGCCAGCAGCCCCGGGACAGGGCGCGAAAAACTGTTTTTT
TRBJ1-6 TRBD1 . TRBV5-1 CASRTGGLDSPLHF TGCGCCAGCCGTACAGGGGGCTTGGATTCACCCCTCCACTTT
TRBJ1-1 . few TRBV5-1 CASSLAGWITEAFF TGCGCCAGCAGCTTGGCCGGATGGATTACTGAAGCTTTCTTT
TRBJ2-3 . . TRBV7-2 CASSLAGISSTDTQYF TGTGCCAGCAGCTTAGCGGGAATATCTAGCACAGATACGCAGTATTTT
TRBJ2-3 . . TRBV7-8 CASIPAVRGDTQYF TGTGCCAGCATCCCAGCGGTCCGAGGAGATACGCAGTATTTT
TRBJ2-5 . . TRBV4-1 CASSQDPGLLLKTQYF TGCGCCAGCAGCCAAGATCCAGGACTTTTGTTGAAGACCCAGTACTTC
TRBJ2-2 . . TRBV7-8 CASSQGEVAYEEDTGELFF TGTGCCAGCAGCCAGGGGGAGGTAGCCTATGAAGAGGACACCGGGGAGCTGTTTTTT
TRBJ2-2 TRBD2 . TRBV29-1 CSVESWREGNTGELFF TGCAGCGTTGAATCTTGGCGGGAGGGGAACACCGGGGAGCTGTTTTTT
TRBJ2-1 . few TRBV5-1 CASSLAAASLYNEQFF TGCGCCAGCAGCTTGGCCGCGGCTTCCCTCTACAATGAGCAGTTCTTC
TRBJ2-1 TRBD2 few TRBV5-1 CASSYLAGAVNEQFF TGCGCCAGCAGCTATCTAGCGGGAGCGGTCAATGAGCAGTTCTTC
TRBJ2-3 TRBD2 . TRBV7-9 CASRKSGTSGTDTQYF TGTGCCAGCAGAAAATCCGGGACTAGCGGCACAGATACGCAGTATTTT
TRBJ2-2 . once TRBV5-5 CASSLFPNTGELFF TGTGCCAGCAGCTTGTTTCCGAACACCGGGGAGCTGTTTTTT
TRBJ2-7 . . TRBV6-1 CASSEVRGTYEQYF TGTGCCAGCAGTGAAGTCAGGGGCACCTACGAGCAGTACTTC
TRBJ2-2 . . TRBV11-2 CASSPRTGTMNTGELFF TGTGCCAGCAGCCCCCGAACCGGGACAATGAACACCGGGGAGCTGTTTTTT
TRBJ1-2 . few TRBV5-1 CASSWGPPANYGYTF TGCGCCAGCAGCTGGGGACCGCCGGCTAACTATGGCTACACCTTC
TRBJ2-5 TRBD1 . TRBV2 CASNRDRGQETQYF TGTGCCAGCAACCGGGACAGGGGCCAAGAGACCCAGTACTTC
TRBJ2-7 TRBD2 . TRBV20-1 CSARGLAGERLYEQYF TGCAGTGCTAGGGGACTAGCGGGAGAACGCCTCTACGAGCAGTACTTC
TRBJ2-7 TRBD2 once TRBV6-1 CASSRLAGGPMREQYF TGTGCCAGCAGCAGACTAGCGGGAGGGCCTATGCGAGAGCAGTACTTC
TRBJ2-7 . many TRBV5-1 CASSLGASWGIYEQYF TGCGCCAGCAGCTTGGGAGCCAGCTGGGGGATCTACGAGCAGTACTTC
TRBJ1-1 TRBD1 . TRBV4-2 CASSQGHRGVNTEAFF TGTGCCAGCAGCCAAGGACACAGGGGGGTGAACACTGAAGCTTTCTTT
TRBJ2-3 TRBD2 . TRBV20-1 CSASWREWGTDTQYF TGCAGTGCTAGTTGGCGGGAGTGGGGCACAGATACGCAGTATTTT
TRBJ1-6 . few TRBV7-9 CASSSRFGGGNNSPLHF TGTGCCAGCAGCTCGCGGTTTGGGGGAGGGAATAATTCACCCCTCCACTTT
TRBJ2-7 TRBD2 once TRBV2 CASSGGLAGVYEQYF TGTGCCAGCAGTGGAGGACTAGCGGGAGTCTACGAGCAGTACTTC
TRBJ1-6 . few TRBV21-1 CASRRNESSYNSPLHF TGTGCCAGCAGAAGGAATGAGAGCTCCTATAATTCACCCCTCCACTTT
TRBJ2-7 TRBD2 . TRBV4-1 CASSQGAGLAHDQYF TGCGCCAGCAGCCAAGGAGCGGGACTAGCCCACGATCAGTACTTC
TRBJ2-1 . few TRBV20-1 CSARPHYNEQFF TGCAGTGCTAGACCGCACTACAATGAGCAGTTCTTC
TRBJ2-4 . few TRBV7-9 CASTLLAKNIQYF TGTGCCAGCACGCTACTAGCCAAAAACATTCAGTACTTC
TRBJ2-7 TRBD1 . TRBV9 CASSSGQGIPYEQYF TGTGCCAGCAGCTCGGGACAGGGAATCCCCTACGAGCAGTACTTC
TRBJ1-1 . . TRBV7-9 CASSAYQVAPNTEAFF TGTGCCAGCAGCGCATACCAGGTGGCCCCGAACACTGAAGCTTTCTTT
TRBJ1-1 TRBD1 . TRBV5-1 CAQQSEPGQGGFGTEAFF TGCGCCCAGCAATCCGAACCGGGACAGGGGGGATTTGGCACTGAAGCTTTCTTT
TRBJ2-2 . . TRBV6-1 CASSVGHHSNTGELFF TGTGCCAGCAGTGTGGGACACCACTCGAACACCGGGGAGCTGTTTTTT
TRBJ2-4 . . TRBV3-1 CASRNSGAKNIQYF TGTGCCAGCAGGAATAGTGGGGCCAAAAACATTCAGTACTTC
TRBJ2-3 . few TRBV29-1 CSVEDLWVSTDTQYF TGCAGCGTTGAAGATCTTTGGGTTAGCACAGATACGCAGTATTTT
TRBJ1-5 . few TRBV7-2 CASSLRERGSNQPQHF TGTGCCAGCAGCCTCCGGGAGCGGGGTAGCAATCAGCCCCAGCATTTT
TRBJ2-7 TRBD2 . TRBV11-2 CASSSLGGGSYEQYF TGTGCCAGCAGCTCCCTTGGGGGGGGTTCCTACGAGCAGTACTTC
TRBJ2-1 . few TRBV12-3/TRBV12-4 CASSLSRGGEQFF TGTGCCAGCAGTTTATCGAGGGGTGGTGAGCAGTTCTTC
TRBJ2-5 . . TRBV3-1 CASSLNQGQETQYF TGTGCCAGCAGCCTCAACCAGGGTCAAGAGACCCAGTACTTC
TRBJ2-1 TRBD2 . TRBV7-9 CASSSAGLAGFEQFF TGTGCCAGCAGCTCCGCCGGACTAGCGGGATTCGAGCAGTTCTTC
TRBJ2-7 TRBD2 . TRBV9 CASSSGLELYEQYF TGTGCCAGCAGCTCCGGACTAGAATTGTACGAGCAGTACTTC
TRBJ2-7 TRBD1 few TRBV5-1 CASSTTGTGNEQYF TGCGCCAGCAGCACAACCGGGACAGGCAACGAGCAGTACTTC
TRBJ2-5 TRBD1 . TRBV11-2 CASSPDRVETQYF TGTGCCAGCAGCCCGGACAGGGTGGAGACCCAGTACTTC
TRBJ2-3 . . TRBV24-1 CATSDFGGWGTDTQYF TGTGCCACCAGTGATTTTGGCGGGTGGGGCACAGATACGCAGTATTTT
TRBJ2-7 TRBD2 . TRBV6-5 CASSSSGLALLGGYF TGTGCCAGCAGTTCGTCGGGACTAGCGCTCCTAGGAGGGTACTTC
TRBJ2-4 . few TRBV2 CASTFGDGILAKNIQYF TGTGCCAGCACCTTCGGGGATGGAATTTTAGCCAAAAACATTCAGTACTTC
TRBJ2-2 . few TRBV6-2/TRBV6-3 CASSPTSTGELFF TGTGCCAGCAGCCCTACTAGCACCGGGGAGCTGTTTTTT
TRBJ2-2 TRBD2 few TRBV12-3/TRBV12-4 CASSLASGLAGVTTGELFF TGTGCCAGCAGTTTAGCGTCGGGACTAGCGGGAGTTACCACCGGGGAGCTGTTTTTT
TRBJ2-1 . . TRBV20-1 CSARGTGVVWNEQFF TGCAGTGCTAGAGGGACTGGGGTGGTCTGGAATGAGCAGTTCTTC
TRBJ2-4 . few TRBV7-2 CASSFAGPNIQYF TGTGCCAGCAGCTTTGCGGGACCAAACATTCAGTACTTC
TRBJ2-6 TRBD2 once TRBV12-3/TRBV12-4 CASSWIEGLADRSGANVLTF TGTGCCAGCAGTTGGATAGAGGGACTAGCGGACCGCTCTGGGGCCAACGTCCTGACTTTC
TRBJ2-1 TRBD2 few TRBV24-1 CATSPTPGTRVSSSYNEQFF TGTGCCACCAGTCCTACTCCCGGGACTAGGGTATCAAGCTCCTACAATGAGCAGTTCTTC
TRBJ2-7 . . TRBV19 CASSIDRTDWYEQYF TGTGCCAGTAGTATAGATCGGACGGATTGGTACGAGCAGTACTTC
TRBJ1-5 . . TRBV20-1 CSGRRLGNQPQHF TGCAGTGGTAGACGGCTAGGCAATCAGCCCCAGCATTTT
TRBJ1-5 TRBD1 . TRBV7-8 CASSFYGTGYQPQHF TGTGCCAGCAGCTTTTACGGGACAGGGTATCAGCCCCAGCATTTT